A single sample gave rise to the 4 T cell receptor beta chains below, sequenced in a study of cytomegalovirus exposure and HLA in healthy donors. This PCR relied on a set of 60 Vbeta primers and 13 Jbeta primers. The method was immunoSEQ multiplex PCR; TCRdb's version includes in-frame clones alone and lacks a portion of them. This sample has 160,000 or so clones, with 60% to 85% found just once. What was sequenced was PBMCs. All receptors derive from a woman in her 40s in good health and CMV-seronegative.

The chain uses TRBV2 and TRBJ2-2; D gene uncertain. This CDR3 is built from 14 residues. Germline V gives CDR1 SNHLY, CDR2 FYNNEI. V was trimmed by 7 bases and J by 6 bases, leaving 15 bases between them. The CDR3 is CASTLLTSPGELFF. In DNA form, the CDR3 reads TGTGCCAGCACGCTCCTCACTTCTCCCGGGGAGCTGTTTTTT.

In DNA, the CDR3 is TGCGCCAGCAGTGAGCGAATAGCGGGGTCCCTGCCCTACGAGCAGTACTTC. This codes for CASSERIAGSLPYEQYF. The chain carries TRBV10-1 and TRBJ2-7, with TRBD2 matching over 8 bases. The CDR3 sequence is 17 residues long. Germline CDR1 and CDR2: WNHNN and SYGVQD (reference sequence). Trimming removed 2 bases from V and 2 bases from J; junction bases left unmatched: 11.

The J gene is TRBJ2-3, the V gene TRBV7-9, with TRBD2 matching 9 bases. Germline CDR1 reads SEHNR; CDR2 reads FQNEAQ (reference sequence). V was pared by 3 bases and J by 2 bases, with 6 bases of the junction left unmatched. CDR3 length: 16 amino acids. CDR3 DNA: TGTGCCAGCAGCTTTTTTAGCGGGGGAAACACAGATACGCAGTATTTT. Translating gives CASSFFSGGNTDTQYF.

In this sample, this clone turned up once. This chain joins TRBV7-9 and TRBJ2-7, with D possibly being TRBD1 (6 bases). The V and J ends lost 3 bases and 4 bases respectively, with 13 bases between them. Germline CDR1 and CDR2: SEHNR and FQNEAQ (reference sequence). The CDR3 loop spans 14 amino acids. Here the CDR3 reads CASSLRTENYEQYF. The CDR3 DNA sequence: TGTGCCAGCAGCTTGCGGACAGAAAATTACGAGCAGTACTTC. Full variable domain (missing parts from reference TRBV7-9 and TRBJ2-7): DTGVSQNPRHKITKRGQNVTFRCDPISEHNRLYWYRQTLGQGPEFLTYFQNEAQLEKSRLLSDRFSAERPKGSFSTLEIQRTEQGDSAMYLCASSLRTENYEQYFGPGTRLTVT.